This T cell receptor beta chain was documented in a study of siplizumab effects on memory and regulatory T cells. In regard to this clone: Its antigen is not identified.

V lost 0 bases and J lost 10; bases outside the gene matches: 4. CDR1 and CDR2 from the germline V gene are SGHRS and YFSETQ. This CDR3 comprises 15 residues. The repertoire was sequenced with immunoSEQ multiplex PCR; TCRdb's copy has only in-frame clones and lacks some. The sample has about 15,000 clones, about 46% seen once. Cells that made up the mixed lymphocyte reaction were cocultured at 37°C for 5 to 6 days. PBMCs labelled with CFSE (responders) and Violet Dye (stimulators) were mixed 1:1. The chain couples TRBV5-1 to TRBJ2-1; 13 bases agree with TRBD2. This TCR was sampled from a human donor in good health; the cells came from an allogeneic mixed lymphocyte reaction. Material for sequencing was CFSE-low (dividing) CD4+ T cells sorted from an allogeneic mixed lymphocyte reaction. The CDR3 here is CASSLGLAGGLEQFF. The CDR3 nucleotides are TGCGCCAGCAGCTTGGGACTAGCGGGAGGTCTCGAGCAGTTCTTC. Using reference TRBV5-1 and TRBJ2-1 for the parts outside the CDR3, the full variable domain is KAGVTQTPRYLIKTRGQQVTLSCSPISGHRSVSWYQQTPGQGLQFLFEYFSETQRNKGNFPGRFSGRQFSNSRSEMNVSTLELGDSALYLCASSLGLAGGLEQFFGPGTRLTVL.